Here is one TCR beta chain with its context. Its antigen is currently unknown. This entry is derived from a study of Ad26.COV2.S vaccination and SARS-CoV-2 variants. Study outcomes and limitations: A substantial breadth of spike-specific CD8+ and CD4+ T cell responses after vaccination has been reported. Spike-specific TCR breadth in vaccine recipients exceeded that seen in placebo recipients. Researchers cautioned that TCR breadth and depth analyses may have underestimated total T cell responses. Across vaccine and placebo recipients, the breadth of non-spike TCRs was similar.

Libraries were prepared by immunoSEQ multiplex PCR; TCRdb keeps only in-frame clonotypes and omits some of them. The table includes 100,000 or so clones, around 81% detected once. The specimen was peripheral blood, collected after recovery from COVID-19. The receptor comes from a human donor who had recovered from COVID-19.

CDR3 nucleotides: TGTGCTAGTGGTTCATCGGACGGACAGGCAAATGGCTACACCTTC. It is translated as CASGSSDGQANGYTF. The chain carries TRBV12-5 and TRBJ1-2, with 7 nucleotides matching TRBD1. Germline-derived CDR1 and CDR2 are LGHNT and FRNRAP. V was pared by 4 bases and J by 6 bases, with 11 bases of the junction left unmatched. This CDR3 contains 15 residues.